The 24 T cell receptor beta chains presented below share a single source sample, sequenced in a study of T cells after yellow fever vaccination. TCRdb fed the 5' RACE reads into MiXCR, producing one record per CDR3 protein. The table includes 300,000 to 450,000 distinct CDR3 sequences, roughly 8.4% detected once. Sequencing was performed on PBMCs, taken roughly 45 days after the first yellow fever vaccination. All receptors come from a young man who received the YFV17D yellow fever vaccine.

The chain uses TRBV7-9 and TRBJ1-1, with a tentative D call TRBD1 (6 bases). The CDR3 totals 17 residues. From germline, CDR1 is SEHNR and CDR2 FQNEAQ (reference sequence). V lost 3 bases and J 0 bases, leaving 17 bases between the germline ends. The CDR3 loop is CASSFLDLRQVNTEAFF. The CDR3 coding sequence is TGTGCCAGCAGCTTCCTCGATTTAAGACAGGTGAACACTGAAGCTTTCTTT.

The rearrangement uses TRBV7-2 and TRBJ2-7; D could derive from TRBD1 or TRBD2 (6 bases each). The germline V gene encodes CDR1 SGHTA and CDR2 FQGNSA. V was cut by 5 bases and J by 0 bases, with 14 bases left in between. The CDR3 runs to 15 residues. The CDR3 nucleotides read TGTGCCAGCAGCCCGGAGGGACATAGCTCCTACGAGCAGTACTTC. Translation: CASSPEGHSSYEQYF.

This clonotype has just a few counts. V usage is TRBV4-2 and J usage is TRBJ2-3; D may be TRBD1 or TRBD2 (6 bases each). The germline V and J ends were trimmed by 1 base and 5 bases, with 13 bases remaining between them. The CDR3 is 15 amino acids. CDR1 is LGHNA and CDR2 is YNFKEQ in the germline V gene. The CDR3 bases are TGTGCCAGCAGCCAAGTGGAGGGGGGCGGAGATACGCAGTATTTT. Translated, it gives CASSQVEGGGDTQYF.

There are a few counts of this clonotype. The chain carries TRBV6-5 and TRBJ2-5; 9 nucleotides align to TRBD1. The germline V gene encodes CDR1 MNHEY and CDR2 SVGAGI. The junction had 8 bases not matched to a gene; V was cut back by 0 bases and J by 6 bases. The CDR3 length is 16 residues. CDR3 nucleotides: TGTGCCAGCAGTTACTCACCGGGACAGGGCGAGAAGACCCAGTACTTC. It codes for CASSYSPGQGEKTQYF.

This clonotype showed up just a few times. The rearrangement joins TRBV4-3 to TRBJ2-2, with TRBD1 identical over 8 bases. CDR1 and CDR2 from the germline V gene are LGHNA and YSLEER. Trimming took 1 base from V and 7 from J; bases not matched to a gene: 2. The CDR3 sequence is 14 residues long. The CDR3 DNA reads TGCGCCAGCAGCCAAGGGACAGGGAACGGGGAGCTGTTTTTT. This codes for CASSQGTGNGELFF.

V usage is TRBV7-2 and J usage is TRBJ1-2, with a weak D call TRBD1 (6 bases). Trimming pared 0 bases from V and 6 bases from J, leaving 14 bases between. The germline V gene has CDR1 SGHTA and CDR2 FQGNSA. This CDR3 spans 15 amino acids. The CDR3 here is CASSLAAGADNGYTF. The CDR3 region has the DNA TGTGCCAGCAGCTTAGCGGCGGGGGCTGATAATGGCTACACCTTC.

This clonotype was counted a few times. This rearrangement joins TRBV5-1 to TRBJ2-3, with D uncertain. CDR3 length: 16 residues. Between the trimmed V and J ends, which lost 0 bases and 4 bases, there was a span of 15 bases. Germline CDR1 reads SGHRS; CDR2 reads YFSETQ. The DNA of the CDR3 is TGCGCCAGCAGCTTGGCAGGAGACTCTCTCCCAGATACGCAGTATTTT. Its protein is CASSLAGDSLPDTQYF.

The chain recombines TRBV4-1 with TRBJ2-1, with TRBD2 matching 9 bases. Trimming at V came to 6 bases and at J to 10 bases, leaving 16 bases not matched to a gene. This CDR3 has 16 residues. CDR1 MGHRA and CDR2 YSYEKL come from the germline V gene. The CDR3 loop reads CASRPIGTLAGKEQFF. Written as DNA, the CDR3 is TGCGCCAGCAGACCCATAGGCACGCTAGCGGGAAAGGAGCAGTTCTTC.

This sequence joins TRBV10-3 and TRBJ1-1; TRBD1 aligns across 8 bases. With 11 bases clipped from V and 0 bases from J, the junction kept 11 bases outside the gene matches. The CDR3 has 15 residues. Per germline, CDR1 ENHRY and CDR2 SYGVKD. The CDR3 nucleotides read TGTGCCGGGCGAAAGGACAGGGAAATGAACACTGAAGCTTTCTTT. Amino acid sequence: CAGRKDREMNTEAFF.

In its sample, this clonotype was seen many times. The chain links TRBV20-1 to TRBJ2-4, with 8 bases matching TRBD2. This CDR3 contains 15 residues. CDR1 is DFQATT and CDR2 is SNEGSKA in the germline V gene (reference sequence). V shed 2 bases, J shed 0 bases, and the junction held 3 bases outside the gene matches. CDR3 protein: CSARRLARAKNIQYF. The CDR3 region has the DNA TGCAGTGCTAGAAGACTAGCGAGAGCCAAAAACATTCAGTACTTC.

This clonotype was counted a few times. This chain links TRBV5-4 with TRBJ2-7; perhaps TRBD2 as D (5 bases). V lost 0 bases and J lost 3, with 16 bases in between. The CDR3 is 16 residues long. The germline V gene encodes CDR1 SGHNT and CDR2 YYREEE (reference sequence). CDR3: CASSLGLHPGNYEQYF. The CDR3, as DNA: TGTGCCAGCAGCTTGGGACTCCACCCGGGGAACTACGAGCAGTACTTC.

This chain links TRBV20-1 with TRBJ2-1, with 16 bases aligning to TRBD2. The V gene's germline CDR1 is DFQATT and CDR2 SNEGSKA (reference sequence). There are 20 residues in the CDR3. V shed 0 bases, J shed 0 bases, and the junction held 8 bases outside the gene matches. CDR3 nucleotide sequence: TGCAGTGCTAGAGATCGGGGACTAGCGGGGGGGCCGAGCTCCTACAATGAGCAGTTCTTC. Translation: CSARDRGLAGGPSSYNEQFF.

This clonotype showed up just a few times. The chain links TRBV3-1 to TRBJ2-7; 7 bases map to TRBD1. Germline CDR1 is LGHDT and CDR2 is YNNKEL (reference sequence). After removal of 2 bases from V and 6 bases from J, the junction contained 7 bases not matched to a gene. This CDR3 is 14 amino acids long. Here the CDR3 reads CASSQSPRDSEQYF. The CDR3 coding sequence is TGTGCCAGCAGCCAAAGTCCCAGGGACAGCGAGCAGTACTTC.

The V call is TRBV20-1, the J call TRBJ2-3; D call uncertain. The CDR3 sequence is 14 residues long. The germline gives CDR1 DFQATT, CDR2 SNEGSKA (reference sequence). The V and J ends lost 2 bases and 5 bases respectively, with 14 bases between them. The CDR3 is CSARRYYREDTQYF. For the CDR3, the DNA is TGCAGTGCTAGAAGGTACTATCGTGAAGATACGCAGTATTTT.

Ten or more counts support this clonotype. V gene TRBV7-6 combines with J gene TRBJ2-2; 7 bases map to TRBD1. V dropped 1 base and J dropped 4; count of bases not matched to a gene: 3. The CDR3 loop spans 15 amino acids. The V gene's germline CDR1 is SGHVS and CDR2 FNYEAQ. In DNA, the CDR3 is TGTGCCAGCAGCTTAGGACAGGGACCCACCGGGGAGCTGTTTTTT. Amino acid sequence: CASSLGQGPTGELFF.

This chain uses TRBV11-2 with TRBJ2-5; the D is unclear. The germline gives CDR1 SGHAT, CDR2 FQNNGV. The CDR3 runs to 12 residues. V was cut by 5 bases and J by 5 bases, with 9 bases left in between. The CDR3 sequence is CASSRSAETQYF. CDR3 sequence (DNA): TGTGCCAGCAGCCGGAGCGCCGAGACCCAGTACTTC. Drawing the rest from reference TRBV11-2 and TRBJ2-5, the complete variable domain is EAGVAQSPRYKIIEKRQSVAFWCNPISGHATLYWYQQILGQGPKLLIQFQNNGVVDDSQLPKDRFSAERLKGVDSTLKIQPAKLEDSAVYLCASSRSAETQYFGPGTRLLVL.

This clonotype was seen a few times. The chain couples TRBV19 to TRBJ1-1, with a tentative D call TRBD1 (6 bases). In germline, CDR1 is LNHDA, CDR2 SQIVND (reference sequence). The CDR3 is 13 amino acids. The V gene lost 10 bases and the J gene lost 0 bases, with 12 bases spanning the gap. CDR3 in DNA: TGTGCCACCGAGGACAGAATGAACACTGAAGCTTTCTTT. Amino acid sequence: CATEDRMNTEAFF.

The V and J genes are TRBV5-1 and TRBJ2-4; possibly TRBD2 for D (7 bases). Germline V gene data show CDR1 as SGHRS and CDR2 as YFSETQ. V lost 0 bases to trimming and J lost 9 bases, with 16 bases between them. There are 15 residues in the CDR3. The CDR3 nucleotides are TGCGCCAGCAGCTTGGGGGAGGGGGGGCCTGGCATTCAGTACTTC. It is translated as CASSLGEGGPGIQYF. The variable domain in full, with the rest retrieved from reference TRBV5-1 and TRBJ2-4, is KAGVTQTPRYLIKTRGQQVTLSCSPISGHRSVSWYQQTPGQGLQFLFEYFSETQRNKGNFPGRFSGRQFSNSRSEMNVSTLELGDSALYLCASSLGEGGPGIQYFGAGTRLSVL.

A few counts support this clonotype. J is TRBJ2-1 and V is TRBV11-2, with D possibly matching TRBD1 (6 bases). Trimming stripped 5 bases from V and 7 bases from J, with 18 bases between. Germline CDR1 is SGHAT and CDR2 is FQNNGV. The CDR3 loop spans 15 amino acids. The CDR3 DNA follows: TGTGCCAGCAGCGCGAAGAGGGGGACGTCGAATGAGCAGTTCTTC. Protein sequence: CASSAKRGTSNEQFF. Complete variable domain (other parts from reference TRBV11-2 and TRBJ2-1): EAGVAQSPRYKIIEKRQSVAFWCNPISGHATLYWYQQILGQGPKLLIQFQNNGVVDDSQLPKDRFSAERLKGVDSTLKIQPAKLEDSAVYLCASSAKRGTSNEQFFGPGTRLTVL.

The chain is built from TRBV29-1 and TRBJ2-1; tentatively, D is TRBD2 (5 bases). The CDR3 consists of 13 residues. Germline lookup yields CDR1 SQVTM and CDR2 ANQGSEA. V lost 2 bases and J lost 9, with 14 bases in between. The CDR3 region is CSVEHPGRSEQFF. The DNA for the CDR3 is TGCAGCGTTGAACACCCGGGAAGGAGTGAGCAGTTCTTC.

This clonotype was counted a few times. The genes are TRBV7-9 and TRBJ2-5, with TRBD1 matching 11 bases. CDR1 and CDR2 from the germline V gene are SEHNR and FQNEAQ (reference sequence). V trimming: 1 base; J trimming: 1 base; junction bases outside the gene matches: 2. The CDR3 runs to 16 residues. The CDR3 loop is CASSLGDRGIQETQYF. The CDR3 DNA reads TGTGCCAGCAGCTTAGGGGACAGGGGGATCCAAGAGACCCAGTACTTC.

This clonotype was picked up many times. The V and J genes are TRBV12-3 or TRBV12-4 and TRBJ2-7, with unresolved D. V was clipped by 5 bases and J by 2 bases, with 7 bases between them. The CDR3 spans 12 residues. The CDR3 is CASSNTPYEQYF. The CDR3 DNA reads TGTGCCAGCAGTAATACTCCCTACGAGCAGTACTTC.

In this sample, this clonotype turned up a few times. CDR3 in amino acids: CASNFGGNEQYV. DNA of the CDR3: TGTGCCAGCAATTTTGGGGGAAACGAGCAGTACGTC. The V call is TRBV27, the J call TRBJ2-7, with D perhaps TRBD1 or TRBD2 (5 bases each). CDR1 and CDR2 from the germline V gene are MNHEY and SMNVEV (reference sequence). Trimming pared 7 bases from V and 5 bases from J, leaving 12 bases between. The CDR3 extends over 12 amino acids.

The chain uses TRBV7-2 and TRBJ2-5, with no clear D. The germline CDR1 and CDR2 sequences are SGHTA and FQGNSA. The CDR3 totals 14 residues. V was shortened by 2 bases and J by 1 base, with 8 bases between the two germline ends. This chain's CDR3 is CASSLWGFQETQYF. CDR3 in DNA: TGTGCCAGCAGCTTATGGGGATTCCAAGAGACCCAGTACTTC. The whole variable domain, remainder taken from reference TRBV7-2 and TRBJ2-5, is GAGVSQSPSNKVTEKGKDVELRCDPISGHTALYWYRQSLGQGLEFLIYFQGNSAPDKSGLPSDRFSAERTGGSVSTLTIQRTQQEDSAVYLCASSLWGFQETQYFGPGTRLLVL.